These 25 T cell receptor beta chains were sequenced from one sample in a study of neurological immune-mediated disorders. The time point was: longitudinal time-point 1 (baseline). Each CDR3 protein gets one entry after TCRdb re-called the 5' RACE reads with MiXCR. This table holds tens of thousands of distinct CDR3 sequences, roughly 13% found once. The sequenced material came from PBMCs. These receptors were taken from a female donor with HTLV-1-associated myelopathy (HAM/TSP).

The CDR3 protein is CASSHTNEETQYF. The CDR3 DNA reads TGTGCCAGCAGCCACACAAACGAAGAGACCCAGTACTTC. The J gene is TRBJ2-5, the V gene TRBV5-6, with D unclear. Trimming removed 4 bases at V and 3 bases at J, with 10 bases between. The CDR3 has 13 amino acids. CDR1 and CDR2 from the germline V gene are SGHDT and YYEEEE.

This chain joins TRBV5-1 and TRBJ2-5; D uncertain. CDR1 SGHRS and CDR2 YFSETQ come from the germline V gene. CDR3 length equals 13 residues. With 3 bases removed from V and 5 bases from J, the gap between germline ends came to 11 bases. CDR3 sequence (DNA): TGCGCCAGCAGCTCCCCGACATGGGAGACCCAGTACTTC. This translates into CASSSPTWETQYF.

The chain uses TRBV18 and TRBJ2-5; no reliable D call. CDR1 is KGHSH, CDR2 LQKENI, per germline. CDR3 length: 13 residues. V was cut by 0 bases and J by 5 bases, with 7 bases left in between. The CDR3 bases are TGTGCCAGCTCACCACCCGCGATTGAGACCCAGTACTTC. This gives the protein CASSPPAIETQYF.

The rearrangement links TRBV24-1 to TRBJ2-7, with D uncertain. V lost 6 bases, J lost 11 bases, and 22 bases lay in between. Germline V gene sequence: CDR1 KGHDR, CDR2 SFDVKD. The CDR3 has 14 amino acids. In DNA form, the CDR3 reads TGTGCCACCAGTAACCCTGACCCCCCTTTTGAGAAGTACTTC. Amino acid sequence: CATSNPDPPFEKYF.

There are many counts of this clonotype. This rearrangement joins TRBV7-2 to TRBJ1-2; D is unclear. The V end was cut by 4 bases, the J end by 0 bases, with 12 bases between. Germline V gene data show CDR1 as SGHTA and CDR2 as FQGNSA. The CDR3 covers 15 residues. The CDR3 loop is CASSSDIGTNYGYTF. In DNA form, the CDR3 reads TGTGCCAGCAGCTCCGACATAGGAACTAACTATGGCTACACCTTC.

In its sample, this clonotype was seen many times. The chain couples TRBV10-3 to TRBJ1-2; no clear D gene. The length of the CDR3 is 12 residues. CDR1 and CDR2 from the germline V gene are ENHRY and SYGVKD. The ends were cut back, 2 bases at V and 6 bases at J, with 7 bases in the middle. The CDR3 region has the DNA TGTGCCATCAGTGAGGAGGCGGATGGCTACACCTTC. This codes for CAISEEADGYTF.

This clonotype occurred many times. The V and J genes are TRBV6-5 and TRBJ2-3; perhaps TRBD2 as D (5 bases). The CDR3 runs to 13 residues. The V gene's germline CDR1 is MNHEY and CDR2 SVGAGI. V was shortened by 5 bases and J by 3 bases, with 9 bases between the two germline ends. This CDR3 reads CASSGLATDTQYF. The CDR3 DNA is TGTGCCAGCAGTGGCCTAGCAACAGATACGCAGTATTTT.

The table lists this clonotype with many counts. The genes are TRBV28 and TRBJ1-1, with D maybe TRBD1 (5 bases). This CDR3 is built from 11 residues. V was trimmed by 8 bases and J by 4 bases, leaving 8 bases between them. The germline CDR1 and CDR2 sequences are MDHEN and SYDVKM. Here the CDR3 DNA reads TGTGCCAGCGCCGGGACCACTGAAGCTTTCTTT. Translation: CASAGTTEAFF.

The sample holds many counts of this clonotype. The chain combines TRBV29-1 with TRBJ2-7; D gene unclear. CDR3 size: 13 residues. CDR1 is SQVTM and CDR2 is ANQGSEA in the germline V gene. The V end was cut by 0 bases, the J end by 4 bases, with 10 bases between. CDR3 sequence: CSVEEGMGYEQYF. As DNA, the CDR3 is TGCAGCGTTGAAGAGGGGATGGGGTACGAGCAGTACTTC.

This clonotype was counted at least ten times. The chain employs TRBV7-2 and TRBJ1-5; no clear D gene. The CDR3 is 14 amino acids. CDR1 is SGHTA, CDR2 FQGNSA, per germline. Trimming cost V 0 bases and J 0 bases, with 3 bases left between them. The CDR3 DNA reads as TGTGCCAGCAGCTTAGCAGATAGCAATCAGCCCCAGCATTTT. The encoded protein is CASSLADSNQPQHF. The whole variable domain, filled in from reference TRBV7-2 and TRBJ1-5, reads GAGVSQSPSNKVTEKGKDVELRCDPISGHTALYWYRQSLGQGLEFLIYFQGNSAPDKSGLPSDRFSAERTGGSVSTLTIQRTQQEDSAVYLCASSLADSNQPQHFGDGTRLSIL.

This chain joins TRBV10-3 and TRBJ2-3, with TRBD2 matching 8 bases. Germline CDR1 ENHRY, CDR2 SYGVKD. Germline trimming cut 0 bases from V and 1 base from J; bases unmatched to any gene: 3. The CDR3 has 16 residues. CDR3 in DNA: TGTGCCATCAGTGAGTCTCGAGCGGGGGGCACAGATACGCAGTATTTT. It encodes CAISESRAGGTDTQYF.

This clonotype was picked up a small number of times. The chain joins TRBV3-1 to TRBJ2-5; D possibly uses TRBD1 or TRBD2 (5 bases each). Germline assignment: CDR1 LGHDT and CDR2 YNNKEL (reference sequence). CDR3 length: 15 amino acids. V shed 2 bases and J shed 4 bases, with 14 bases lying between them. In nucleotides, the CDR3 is TGTGCCAGCAGCCAAAGGATGGCAGGGAGAGAGACCCAGTACTTC. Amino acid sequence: CASSQRMAGRETQYF.

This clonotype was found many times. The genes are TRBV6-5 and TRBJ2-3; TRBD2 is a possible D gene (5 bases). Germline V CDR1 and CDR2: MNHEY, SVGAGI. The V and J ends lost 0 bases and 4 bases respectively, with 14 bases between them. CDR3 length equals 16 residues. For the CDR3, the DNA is TGTGCCAGCAGTTACTCGGTCGGGGAGTTTGCAGATACGCAGTATTTT. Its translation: CASSYSVGEFADTQYF.

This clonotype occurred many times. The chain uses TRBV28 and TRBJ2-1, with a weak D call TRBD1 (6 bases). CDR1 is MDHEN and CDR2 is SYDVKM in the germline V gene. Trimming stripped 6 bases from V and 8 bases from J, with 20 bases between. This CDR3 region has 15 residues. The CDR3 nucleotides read TGTGCCAGCAGACCACAGGGCGGACTTGGAGATGAGCAGTTCTTC. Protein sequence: CASRPQGGLGDEQFF.

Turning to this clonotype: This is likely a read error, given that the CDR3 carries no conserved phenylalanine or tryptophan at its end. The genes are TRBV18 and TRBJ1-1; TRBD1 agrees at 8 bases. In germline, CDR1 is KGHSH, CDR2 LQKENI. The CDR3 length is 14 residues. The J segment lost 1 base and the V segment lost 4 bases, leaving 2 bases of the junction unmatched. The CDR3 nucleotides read TGTGCCAGCTCACTCGACAGGGGGAACACTGAAGCTTTCTAT. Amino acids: CASSLDRGNTEAFY.

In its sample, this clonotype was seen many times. CDR3 loop: CASSLSGMNQPQHF. Written as DNA, the CDR3 is TGTGCCAGCAGTTTATCAGGGATGAATCAGCCCCAGCATTTT. The V gene is TRBV12-3 or TRBV12-4, the J gene TRBJ1-5; weak D call: TRBD1 (5 bases). Trimming stripped 2 bases from V and 4 bases from J, with 9 bases between. CDR3 length: 14 residues.

The CDR3 here is CASSPDRQGIAGELFF. In DNA form, the CDR3 reads TGTGCCAGCTCACCGGATCGGCAGGGCATAGCCGGGGAGCTGTTTTTT. V gene TRBV18 combines with J gene TRBJ2-2; D may be TRBD1 (5 bases). CDR3 size: 16 residues. The germline V gene has CDR1 KGHSH and CDR2 LQKENI. With 3 bases removed from V and 6 bases from J, the gap between germline ends came to 17 bases.

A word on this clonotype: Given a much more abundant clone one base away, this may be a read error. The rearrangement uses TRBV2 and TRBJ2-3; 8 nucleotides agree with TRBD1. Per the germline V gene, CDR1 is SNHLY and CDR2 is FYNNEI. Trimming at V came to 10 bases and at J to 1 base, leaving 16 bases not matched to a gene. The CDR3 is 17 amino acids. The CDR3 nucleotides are TGTGCCATCTTAATGCCACCCCAGGGGGCTGGCACAGATACGCAGTATTTT. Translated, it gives CAILMPPQGAGTDTQYF.

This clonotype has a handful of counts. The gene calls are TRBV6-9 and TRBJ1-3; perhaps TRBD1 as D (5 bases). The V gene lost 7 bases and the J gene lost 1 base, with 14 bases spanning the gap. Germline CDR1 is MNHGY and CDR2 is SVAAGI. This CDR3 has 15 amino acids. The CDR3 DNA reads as TGTGCCAGCAACCGTGGGGCCGGTTCTGGAAACACCATATATTTT. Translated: CASNRGAGSGNTIYF.

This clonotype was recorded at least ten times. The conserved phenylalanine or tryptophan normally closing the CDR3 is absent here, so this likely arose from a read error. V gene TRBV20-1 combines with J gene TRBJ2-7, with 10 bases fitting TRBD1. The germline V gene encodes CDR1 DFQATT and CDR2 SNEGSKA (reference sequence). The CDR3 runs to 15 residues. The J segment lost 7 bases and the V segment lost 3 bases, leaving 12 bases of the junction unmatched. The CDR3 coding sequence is TGCAGTGCTAGTAGAAGACAGGGGGCTGAGGGGGAGCAGTACCTC. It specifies CSASRRQGAEGEQYL.

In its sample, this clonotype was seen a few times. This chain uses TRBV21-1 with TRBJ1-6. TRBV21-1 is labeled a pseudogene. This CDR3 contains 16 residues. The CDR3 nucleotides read TGTGCCAGCAGCAACCGGTTATCTAGCTATAATTCACCCCTCCACTTT. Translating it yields CASSNRLSSYNSPLHF.

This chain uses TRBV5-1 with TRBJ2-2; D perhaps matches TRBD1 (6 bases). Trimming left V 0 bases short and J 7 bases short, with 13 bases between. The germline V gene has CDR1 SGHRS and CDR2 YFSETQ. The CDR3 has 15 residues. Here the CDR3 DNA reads TGCGCCAGCAGCTTGGGGGACAAACCCGGCGGGGAGCTGTTTTTT. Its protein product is CASSLGDKPGGELFF.

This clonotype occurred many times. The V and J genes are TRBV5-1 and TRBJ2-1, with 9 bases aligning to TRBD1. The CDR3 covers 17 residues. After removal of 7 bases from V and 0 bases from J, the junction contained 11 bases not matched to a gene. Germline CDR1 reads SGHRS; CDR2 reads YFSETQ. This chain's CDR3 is CASRSPGDRASYNEQFF. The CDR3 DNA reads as TGCGCCAGCCGCTCCCCGGGGGACAGGGCCTCCTACAATGAGCAGTTCTTC.

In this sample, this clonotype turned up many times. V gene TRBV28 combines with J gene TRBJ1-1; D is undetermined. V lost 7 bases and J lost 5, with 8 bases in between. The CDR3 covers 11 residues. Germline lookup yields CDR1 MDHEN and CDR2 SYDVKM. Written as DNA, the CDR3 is TGTGCCAGCAAGTACGGGACTGAAGCTTTCTTT. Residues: CASKYGTEAFF.

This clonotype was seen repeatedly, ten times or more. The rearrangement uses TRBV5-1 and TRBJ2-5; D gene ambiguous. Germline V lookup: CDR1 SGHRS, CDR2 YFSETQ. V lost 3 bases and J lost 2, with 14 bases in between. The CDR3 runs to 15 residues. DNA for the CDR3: TGCGCCAGCAGCTCCCTTGTGGGTGAACAAGAGACCCAGTACTTC. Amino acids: CASSSLVGEQETQYF.